This note documents a single TCR beta chain sequence. This sample was included in a study of blood T cell repertoires in COVID-19. Study-wide background: Samples taken during acute and convalescent COVID-19 were collected in the United States, Italy and Spain. T cells, B-cell-depleted T cells, or PBMCs supplied cDNA or gDNA.

Libraries were prepared by immunoSEQ multiplex PCR; TCRdb keeps only in-frame clonotypes and omits some of them. The sample yields 120,000 or so clones, approximately 90% seen once. Trimming cost V 0 bases and J 5 bases; bases outside gene matches: 5. Germline CDR1 MNHEY, CDR2 SVGAGI. The CDR3 is made up of 16 amino acids. This chain uses TRBV6-5 with TRBJ1-1, with 11 nucleotides matching TRBD1. The clonotype was recovered from a man in his forties with acute or convalescent COVID-19. Sequencing was carried out using peripheral blood. The DNA of the CDR3 is TGTGCCAGCAGTTACTCGACCGGGACAGGGGGAACTGAAGCTTTCTTT. This codes for CASSYSTGTGGTEAFF.